This TCR beta chain was captured in a study of circulating tumor DNA in untreated peripheral T-cell lymphoma. Clones were read by immunoSEQ multiplex PCR, and TCRdb kept only the in-frame ones, dropping some. The sample shows about 1,300 clones, 65% of them seen only once. As regards this clone: Antigen specificity is unknown.

V dropped 3 bases and J dropped 6; count of bases not matched to a gene: 6. Germline CDR1 reads GTSNPN; CDR2 reads SVGIG (reference sequence). The CDR3 extends over 15 amino acids. Before treatment, baseline tumor tissue was collected for sequencing. Study-wide results and caveats: Tumor-specific clonotypes: identified in 60% to 80% of patients, approximately 90% of baseline tissues.

The source of this sequence is a human donor with peripheral T-cell lymphoma. The chain links TRBV30 to TRBJ1-6, with 9 bases aligning to TRBD1. The material sequenced was tumor tissue. Here the CDR3 reads CAWSLGTGPNSPLHF. Written as DNA, the CDR3 is TGTGCCTGGAGCCTGGGGACAGGGCCTAATTCACCCCTCCACTTT.